Sequencing of this T cell receptor (beta chain) was carried out in a study of graft-versus-host responses after intestinal transplantation listed by TCRdb under 2021. General notes on the study: The transplants that recipients received were multivisceral, liver-intestinal, or isolated intestinal. A peak of at least 4% donor T cells among recipient peripheral blood mononuclear cells was the definition used for donor T cell macrochimerism. After intestinal transplantation, graft-versus-host and host-versus-graft alloreactive T cell clones were followed in the graft, circulation and bone marrow using bulk TCR-beta CDR3 sequencing. Instead of going to the commercial service, samples from a few later patients were sequenced in-house on an Illumina MiSeq and processed with MiXCR. The cohort enrolled about 23 intestinal transplant recipients, one of whom was a retransplant, and a few patients without pretransplant specimens were excluded. Every recipient was given anti-thymocyte globulin induction, followed by around three years of maintenance tacrolimus and steroids. Alloreactive clones were identified by sequencing pre-transplant mixed lymphocyte reaction products and comparing them with unstimulated pre-transplant donor and recipient T cells.

The method behind the library was the immunoSEQ multiplex PCR assay. For most patients, genomic DNA was subjected to high-throughput TCR-beta CDR3 sequencing by Adaptive Biotechnologies. Under the source paper's analysis protocol: Adaptive's ImmunoSEQ software supplied the TCR sequencing data for roughly 17 patients, while MiXCR and VDJtools were used to process a few other patients. CDR3 nucleotide sequences shared by donor and recipient were removed because the origin of these sequences could not be assigned. To be classed as alloreactive, a clone needed at least 2-fold expansion over unstimulated cells and a minimum CFSE-low frequency of 0.002% (template counts) or 0.001% (read counts). A clone was considered mappable if detected in the sequenced pre-transplant spleen, lymph node, or MLR CFSE-low populations of the donor or recipient. Cumulative frequency of alloreactive clones was calculated as a percentage of all sequences weighted by copy number. TCRdb's version of the immuneACCESS table is confined to in-frame rearrangements and falls short of the full clone set. An unresolved V gene accounts for under half of the shortfall where checked; the remainder is of unknown origin. V, J and clone size reflect that table, while D and trimming were determined from the DNA. The sample table contains about 19,000 clones; only one count was recorded for approximately 92% of them. 1.9% of the sample lies in the top ten.

A remark on this clone: Its antigen is still unknown. No base quality information exists; no much larger clone differs at one position.

Blood samples were collected up to 4 times in the first month after transplant and then at least monthly when available. Points the paper makes about the study in general: The conclusions were limited by the relatively low number and heterogeneity of the intestinal transplant patients. Early after transplant, declines in HvG clones were associated with peak levels of circulating GvH clones. In patients with donor T cell macrochimerism, the allografts had high GvH to HvG T cell clonal ratios. GvH clones were detected in recipient bone marrow, and some appeared earlier in ileal mucosa or blood, consistent with an intestinal mucosal origin.

The CDR3 covers 12 residues, taking in both the cysteine and the phenylalanine. Only the CDR3 DNA stays, 36 bases, in frame from base 1. Between the V and J ends, shortened by 2 bases and 7 bases respectively, the junction contains 6 bases. The germline V gene (reference sequence) supplies CDR1 SEHNR and CDR2 FQNEAQ. The chain is encoded by TRBV7-9 joined to TRBJ1-5; the D gene is unclear. The TCR sequence derives from a human patient who received an intestinal transplant, so some T cells may come from the graft donor. The sample was PBMCs, taken roughly 54 weeks after transplant. The DNA reads as follows: TGTGCCAGCAGCTTACTAGGGCAGCCCCAGCATTTT. Protein translation: CASSLLGQPQHF.